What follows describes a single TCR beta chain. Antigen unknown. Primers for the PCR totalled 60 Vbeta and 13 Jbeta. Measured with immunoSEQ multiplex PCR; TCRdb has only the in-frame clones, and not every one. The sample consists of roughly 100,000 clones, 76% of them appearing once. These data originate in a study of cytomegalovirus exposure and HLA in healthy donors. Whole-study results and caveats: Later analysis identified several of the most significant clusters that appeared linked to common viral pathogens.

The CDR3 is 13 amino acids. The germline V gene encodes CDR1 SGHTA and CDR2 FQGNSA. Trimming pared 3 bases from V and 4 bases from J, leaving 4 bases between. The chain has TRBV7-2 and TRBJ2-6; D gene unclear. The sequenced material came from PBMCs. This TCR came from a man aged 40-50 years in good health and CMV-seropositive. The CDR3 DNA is TGTGCCAGCAGCTTCTCGGGGGCCAACGTCCTGACTTTC. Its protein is CASSFSGANVLTF.